This is a list of T cell receptor beta chains from one sample in a study of cytomegalovirus exposure and HLA in healthy donors. Libraries were prepared by immunoSEQ multiplex PCR; TCRdb keeps only in-frame clonotypes and omits some of them. The sample lists 100,000 to 120,000 clones, roughly 90% seen once, with almost 1.5% in the top ten. The source material was PBMCs. The receptors originated from a young woman in good health and CMV-seropositive. Both conserved end residues are part of each CDR3. The D gene is left open where the match is weak. The size of a clone is reported for some rows only, either as once, few or many, or as a class for expanded clones.

DNA | CDR3 | size | J | D | V
TGTGCCAGCAGGCGGATTAGCGGGACGGAGACCCAGTACTTC | CASRRISGTETQYF | - | TRBJ2-5 | TRBD2 | TRBV27
TGCGCCAGCAGGGGTTACTGGCGACAAGACAATCAGCCCCAGCATTTT | CASRGYWRQDNQPQHF | - | TRBJ1-5 | - | TRBV10-1
TGCGCCAGCAGCCAGCAACAGGGGAGTAATGAAAAACTGTTTTTT | CASSQQQGSNEKLFF | - | TRBJ1-4 | TRBD1 | TRBV4-1
TGCGCCAGCAATTTGGGGGGAGTATGGGCAGATACGCAGTATTTT | CASNLGGVWADTQYF | - | TRBJ2-3 | - | TRBV5-1
TGTGCCACCTCCTCTAGGGGGTCCACCTACGAGCAGTACTTC | CATSSRGSTYEQYF | - | TRBJ2-7 | - | TRBV15
TGTGCCAGCAGCTATGGGCCTAGCGGTGCCTATGGCTACACCTTC | CASSYGPSGAYGYTF | - | TRBJ1-2 | - | TRBV5-4
TGTGCCAGCAGTTTGGAGGGGGCTGGTACCGGGGAGCTGTTTTTT | CASSLEGAGTGELFF | - | TRBJ2-2 | - | TRBV6-5
TGTGCCAGTAGTGCACAGGGAGTACGCTCTGGAAACACCATATATTTT | CASSAQGVRSGNTIYF | few | TRBJ1-3 | - | TRBV19
TGTGCCACAGGGACAAATATTTTCAATGAGCAGTTCTTC | CATGTNIFNEQFF | - | TRBJ2-1 | - | TRBV5-6
TGTGCCAGCAGCGTAGTAGCGGGGGGTGGTACGCAGTATTTT | CASSVVAGGGTQYF | - | TRBJ2-3 | TRBD2 | TRBV9
TGTGCCAGCAGCTTTATTGGGGGCTCGAGAAACACCATATATTTT | CASSFIGGSRNTIYF | - | TRBJ1-3 | - | TRBV5-6
TGTGCCACCCACCTCGGGGGGGCCGGGAATGAGCAGTTCTTC | CATHLGGAGNEQFF | - | TRBJ2-1 | TRBD2 | TRBV5-4
TGTGCCAGCAGCTTGGGCGGGGGGGGACAGCCCCAGCATTTT | CASSLGGGGQPQHF | - | TRBJ1-5 | - | TRBV5-6
TGTGCCAGCACCCCGGTACAGTCCTATGGCTACACCTTC | CASTPVQSYGYTF | - | TRBJ1-2 | - | TRBV6-6
TGTGCCAGCAGCCCCCTTTCGGAGGGGGAGGGAGAGACCCAGTACTTC | CASSPLSEGEGETQYF | - | TRBJ2-5 | - | TRBV11-2
TGTGCCAGCAGCATAAACAGGGGGCAGAATCAAGAGACCCAGTACTTC | CASSINRGQNQETQYF | - | TRBJ2-5 | TRBD1 | TRBV5-6
TGTGCCAGCAGTTTATGGGGACAGCAGGACTACGAGCAGTACTTC | CASSLWGQQDYEQYF | few | TRBJ2-7 | TRBD1 | TRBV28
TGTGCCTGGAGGTCCAGGTTAGCTAACTATGGCTACACCTTC | CAWRSRLANYGYTF | - | TRBJ1-2 | - | TRBV30
TGCGCCAGCAGCTTGTGGCAGGGGAACACTGAAGCTTTCTTT | CASSLWQGNTEAFF | once | TRBJ1-1 | - | TRBV5-1
TGTGCCAGCAGCTTAGGACAGGGGAGTTACTACGAGCAGTACTTC | CASSLGQGSYYEQYF | - | TRBJ2-7 | TRBD1 | TRBV11-2
TGTGCCAGCAGCCCGACTAGCGGGGCGTCCTACGAGCAGTACTTC | CASSPTSGASYEQYF | - | TRBJ2-7 | TRBD2 | TRBV27
TGCGCCAGCAGCTTGTCTAGCGGGAGGACGAACACCGGGGAGCTGTTTTTT | CASSLSSGRTNTGELFF | - | TRBJ2-2 | TRBD2 | TRBV5-1
TGTGCCAGCACTCTGGGACAGGGGGCCGACGAGCAGTACTTC | CASTLGQGADEQYF | - | TRBJ2-7 | TRBD1 | TRBV6-1
TGCGCCAGCAGCTTGAACAGCGGAGGCGCGAAGGAGACCCAGTACTTC | CASSLNSGGAKETQYF | - | TRBJ2-5 | - | TRBV5-1
TGTGCCAGCAGCTTAGTGGGCAGGGGCGTCGACGAGCAGTACTTC | CASSLVGRGVDEQYF | once | TRBJ2-7 | - | TRBV7-2
TGCGCCAGCAGCCACCAGACAGGAAACTCTGGAAACACCATATATTTT | CASSHQTGNSGNTIYF | - | TRBJ1-3 | - | TRBV4-1
TGTGCCTGGAGCCCCGGAACGAGGGGGCAAGAGACCCAGTACTTC | CAWSPGTRGQETQYF | - | TRBJ2-5 | - | TRBV30
TGTGCCAGCAATTTCGTTCTCGGGACAGGGAACCCTTACGAGCAGTACTTC | CASNFVLGTGNPYEQYF | once | TRBJ2-7 | TRBD1 | TRBV2
TGCGCCAGCAGCTTAGGGACAGGGTTATACAATGAGCAGTTCTTC | CASSLGTGLYNEQFF | - | TRBJ2-1 | TRBD1 | TRBV5-1
TGTGCCAGCAGCAAGGGGCGGGAGGTCTCCTACGAGCAGTACTTC | CASSKGREVSYEQYF | many | TRBJ2-7 | - | TRBV21-1
TGTGCCAGCAGTGAGCAAGCTTACGAGCAGTACTTC | CASSEQAYEQYF | - | TRBJ2-7 | - | TRBV2